This T cell receptor (beta chain) was identified during a study of T cells in localized non-small cell lung cancer. The data were produced by immunoSEQ multiplex PCR, yet TCRdb's version contains in-frame clones alone and is incomplete. The sample has some 49,000 clones; about 86% are singletons. Germline CDR1 is SGHRS and CDR2 is YFSETQ. The CDR3 contains 15 residues. The V gene lost 0 bases and the J gene lost 3 bases, with 13 bases spanning the gap. The specimen was peripheral blood mononuclear cells, collected before any cancer treatment. The sequence derives from a man aged 40-75 years with stage III lung adenocarcinoma. V and J are TRBV5-1 and TRBJ2-7; D is uncertain. CDR3 DNA sequence: TGCGCCAGCAGCTTGGATACTTACAATGACTACGAGCAGTACTTC. Amino acid sequence: CASSLDTYNDYEQYF.